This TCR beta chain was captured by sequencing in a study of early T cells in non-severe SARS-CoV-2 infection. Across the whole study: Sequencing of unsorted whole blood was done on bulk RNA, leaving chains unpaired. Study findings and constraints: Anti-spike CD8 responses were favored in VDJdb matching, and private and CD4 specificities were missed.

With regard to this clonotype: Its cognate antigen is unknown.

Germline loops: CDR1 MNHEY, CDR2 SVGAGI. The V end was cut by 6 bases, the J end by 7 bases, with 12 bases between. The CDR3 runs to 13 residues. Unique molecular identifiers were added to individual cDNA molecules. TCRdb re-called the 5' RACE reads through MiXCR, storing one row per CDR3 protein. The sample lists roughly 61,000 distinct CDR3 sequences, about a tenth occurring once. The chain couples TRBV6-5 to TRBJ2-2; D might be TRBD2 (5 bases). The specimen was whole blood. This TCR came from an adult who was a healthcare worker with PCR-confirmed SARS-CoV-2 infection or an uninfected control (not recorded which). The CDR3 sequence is CASSLDWSGELFF. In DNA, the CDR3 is TGTGCCAGCAGCCTGGACTGGAGCGGGGAGCTGTTTTTT.